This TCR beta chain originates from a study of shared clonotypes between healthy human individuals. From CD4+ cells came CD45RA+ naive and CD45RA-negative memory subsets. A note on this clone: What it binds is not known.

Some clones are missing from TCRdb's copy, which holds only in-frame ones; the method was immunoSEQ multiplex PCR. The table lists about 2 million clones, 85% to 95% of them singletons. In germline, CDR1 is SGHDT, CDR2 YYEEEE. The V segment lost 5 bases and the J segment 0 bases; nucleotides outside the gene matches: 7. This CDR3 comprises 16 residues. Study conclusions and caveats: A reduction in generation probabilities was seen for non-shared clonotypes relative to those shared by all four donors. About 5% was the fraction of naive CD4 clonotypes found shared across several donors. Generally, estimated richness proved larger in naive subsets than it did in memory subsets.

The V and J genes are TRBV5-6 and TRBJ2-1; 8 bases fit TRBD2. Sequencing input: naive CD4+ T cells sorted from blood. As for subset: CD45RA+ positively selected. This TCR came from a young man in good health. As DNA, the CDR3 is TGTGCCAGCAGATTCGGACTAGCCGCCTCCTACAATGAGCAGTTCTTC. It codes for CASRFGLAASYNEQFF.